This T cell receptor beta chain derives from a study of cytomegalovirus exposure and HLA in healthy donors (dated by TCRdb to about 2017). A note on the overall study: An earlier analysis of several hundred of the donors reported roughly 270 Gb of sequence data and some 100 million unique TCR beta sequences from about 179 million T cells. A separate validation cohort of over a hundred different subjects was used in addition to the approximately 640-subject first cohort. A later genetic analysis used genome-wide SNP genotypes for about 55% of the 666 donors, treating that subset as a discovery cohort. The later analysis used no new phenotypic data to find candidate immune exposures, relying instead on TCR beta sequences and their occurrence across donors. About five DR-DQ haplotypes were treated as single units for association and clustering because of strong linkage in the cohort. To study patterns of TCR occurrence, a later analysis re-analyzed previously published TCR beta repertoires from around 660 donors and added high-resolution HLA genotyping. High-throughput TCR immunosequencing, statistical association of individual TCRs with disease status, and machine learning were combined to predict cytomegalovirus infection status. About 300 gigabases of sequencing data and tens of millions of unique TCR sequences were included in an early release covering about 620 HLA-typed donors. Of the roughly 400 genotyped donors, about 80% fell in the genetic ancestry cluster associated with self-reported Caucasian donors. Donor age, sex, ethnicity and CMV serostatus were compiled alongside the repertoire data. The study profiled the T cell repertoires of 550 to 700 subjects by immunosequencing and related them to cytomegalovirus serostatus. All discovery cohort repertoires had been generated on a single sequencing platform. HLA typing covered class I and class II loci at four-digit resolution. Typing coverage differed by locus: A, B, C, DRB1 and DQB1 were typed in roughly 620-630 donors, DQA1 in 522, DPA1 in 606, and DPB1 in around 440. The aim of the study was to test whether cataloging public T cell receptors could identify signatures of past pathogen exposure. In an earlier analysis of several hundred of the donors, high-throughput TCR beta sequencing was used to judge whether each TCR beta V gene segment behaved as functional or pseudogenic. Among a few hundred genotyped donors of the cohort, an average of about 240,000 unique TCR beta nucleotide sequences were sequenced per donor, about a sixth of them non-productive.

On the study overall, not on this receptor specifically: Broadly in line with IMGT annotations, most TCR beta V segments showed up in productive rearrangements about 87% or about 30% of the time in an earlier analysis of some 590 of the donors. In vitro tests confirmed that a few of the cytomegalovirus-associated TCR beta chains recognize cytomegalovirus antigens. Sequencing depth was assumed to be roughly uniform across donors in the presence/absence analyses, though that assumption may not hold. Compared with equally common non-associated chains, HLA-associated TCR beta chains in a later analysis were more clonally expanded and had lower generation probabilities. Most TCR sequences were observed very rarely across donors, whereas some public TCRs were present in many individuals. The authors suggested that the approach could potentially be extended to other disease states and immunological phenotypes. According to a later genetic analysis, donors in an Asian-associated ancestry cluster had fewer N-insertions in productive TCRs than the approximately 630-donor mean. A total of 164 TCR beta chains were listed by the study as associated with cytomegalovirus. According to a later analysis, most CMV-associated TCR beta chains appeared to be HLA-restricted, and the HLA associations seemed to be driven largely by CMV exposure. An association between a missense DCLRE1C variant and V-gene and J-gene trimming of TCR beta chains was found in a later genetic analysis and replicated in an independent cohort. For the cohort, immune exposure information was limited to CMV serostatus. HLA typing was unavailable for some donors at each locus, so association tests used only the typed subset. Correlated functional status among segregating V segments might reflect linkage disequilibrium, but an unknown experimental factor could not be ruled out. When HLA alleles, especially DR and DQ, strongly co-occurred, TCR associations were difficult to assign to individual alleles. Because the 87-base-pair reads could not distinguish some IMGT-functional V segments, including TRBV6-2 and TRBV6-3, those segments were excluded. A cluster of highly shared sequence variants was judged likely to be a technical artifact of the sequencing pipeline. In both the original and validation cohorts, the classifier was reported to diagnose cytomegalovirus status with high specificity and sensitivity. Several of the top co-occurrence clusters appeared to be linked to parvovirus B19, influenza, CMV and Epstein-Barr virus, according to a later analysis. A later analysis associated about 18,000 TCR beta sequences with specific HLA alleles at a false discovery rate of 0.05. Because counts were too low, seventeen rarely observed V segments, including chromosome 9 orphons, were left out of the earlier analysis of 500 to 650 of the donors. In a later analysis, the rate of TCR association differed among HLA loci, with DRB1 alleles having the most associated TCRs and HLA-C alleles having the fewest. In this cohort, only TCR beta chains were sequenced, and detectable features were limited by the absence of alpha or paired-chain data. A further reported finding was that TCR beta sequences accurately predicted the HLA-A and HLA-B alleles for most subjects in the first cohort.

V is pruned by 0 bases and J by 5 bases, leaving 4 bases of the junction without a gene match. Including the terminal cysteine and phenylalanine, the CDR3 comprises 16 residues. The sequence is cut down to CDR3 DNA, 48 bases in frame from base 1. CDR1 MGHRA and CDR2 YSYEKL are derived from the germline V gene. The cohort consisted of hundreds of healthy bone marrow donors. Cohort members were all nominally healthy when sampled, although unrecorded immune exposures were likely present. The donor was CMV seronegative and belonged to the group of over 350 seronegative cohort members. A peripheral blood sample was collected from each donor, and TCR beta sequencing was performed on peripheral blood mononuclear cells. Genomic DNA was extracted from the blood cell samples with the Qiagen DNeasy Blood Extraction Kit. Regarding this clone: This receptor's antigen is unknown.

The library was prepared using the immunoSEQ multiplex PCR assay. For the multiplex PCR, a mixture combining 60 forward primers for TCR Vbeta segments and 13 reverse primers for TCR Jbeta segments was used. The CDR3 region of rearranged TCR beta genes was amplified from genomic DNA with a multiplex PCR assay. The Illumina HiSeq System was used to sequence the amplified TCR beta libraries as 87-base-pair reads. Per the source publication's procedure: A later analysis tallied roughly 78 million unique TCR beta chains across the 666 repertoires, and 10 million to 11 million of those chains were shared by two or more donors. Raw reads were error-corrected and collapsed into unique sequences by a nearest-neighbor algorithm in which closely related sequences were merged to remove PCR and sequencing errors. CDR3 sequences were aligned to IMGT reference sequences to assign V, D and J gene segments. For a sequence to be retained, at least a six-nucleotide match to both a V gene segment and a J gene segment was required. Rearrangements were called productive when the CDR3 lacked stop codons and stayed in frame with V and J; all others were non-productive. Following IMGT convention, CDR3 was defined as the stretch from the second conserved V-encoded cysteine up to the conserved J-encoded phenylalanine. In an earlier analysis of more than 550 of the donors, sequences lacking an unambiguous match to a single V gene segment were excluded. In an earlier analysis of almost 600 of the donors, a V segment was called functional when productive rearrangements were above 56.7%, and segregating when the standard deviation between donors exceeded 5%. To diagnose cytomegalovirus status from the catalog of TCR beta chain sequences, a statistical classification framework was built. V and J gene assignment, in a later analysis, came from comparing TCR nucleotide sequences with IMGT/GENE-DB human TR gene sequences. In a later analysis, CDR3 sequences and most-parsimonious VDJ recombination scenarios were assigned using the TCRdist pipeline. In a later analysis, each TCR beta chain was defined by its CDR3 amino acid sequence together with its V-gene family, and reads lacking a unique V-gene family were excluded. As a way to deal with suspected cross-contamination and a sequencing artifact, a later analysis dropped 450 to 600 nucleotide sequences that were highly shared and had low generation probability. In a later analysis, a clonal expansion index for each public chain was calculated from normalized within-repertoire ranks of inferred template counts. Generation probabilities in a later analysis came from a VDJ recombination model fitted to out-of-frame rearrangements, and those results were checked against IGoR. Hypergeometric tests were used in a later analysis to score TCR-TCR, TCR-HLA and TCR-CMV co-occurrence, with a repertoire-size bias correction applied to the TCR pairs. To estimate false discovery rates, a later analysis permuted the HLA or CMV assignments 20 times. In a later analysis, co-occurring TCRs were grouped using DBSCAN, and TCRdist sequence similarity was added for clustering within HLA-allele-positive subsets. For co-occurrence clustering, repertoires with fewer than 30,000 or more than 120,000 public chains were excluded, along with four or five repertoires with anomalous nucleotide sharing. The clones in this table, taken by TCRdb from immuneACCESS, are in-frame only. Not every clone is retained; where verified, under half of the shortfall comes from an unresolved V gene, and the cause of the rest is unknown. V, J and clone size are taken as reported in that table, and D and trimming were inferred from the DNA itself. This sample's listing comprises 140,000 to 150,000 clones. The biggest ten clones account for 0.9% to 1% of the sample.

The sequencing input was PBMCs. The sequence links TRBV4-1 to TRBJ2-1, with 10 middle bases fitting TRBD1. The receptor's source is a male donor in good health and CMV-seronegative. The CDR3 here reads CASSQDLGQGNNEQFF. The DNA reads TGCGCCAGCAGCCAAGATTTGGGACAGGGGAACAATGAGCAGTTCTTC.